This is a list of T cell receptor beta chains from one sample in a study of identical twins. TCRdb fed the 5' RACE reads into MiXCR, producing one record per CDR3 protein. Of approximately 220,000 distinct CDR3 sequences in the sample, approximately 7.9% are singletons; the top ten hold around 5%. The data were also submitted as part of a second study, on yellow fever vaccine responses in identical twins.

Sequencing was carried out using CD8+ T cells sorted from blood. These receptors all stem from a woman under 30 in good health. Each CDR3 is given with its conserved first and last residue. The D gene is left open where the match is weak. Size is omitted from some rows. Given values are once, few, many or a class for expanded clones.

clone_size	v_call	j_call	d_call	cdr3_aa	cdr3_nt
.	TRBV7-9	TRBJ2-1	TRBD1	CASSSPLGQGPNEQFF	TGTGCCAGCAGCTCCCCCCTTGGACAGGGACCCAATGAGCAGTTCTTC
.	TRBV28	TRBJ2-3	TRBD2	CASSSRGGQGFNTQYF	TGTGCCAGCAGTTCCCGGGGGGGGCAGGGATTCAATACGCAGTATTTT
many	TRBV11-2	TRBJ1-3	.	CASSLGGAGNTIYF	TGTGCCAGCAGCTTAGGAGGGGCTGGAAACACCATATATTTT
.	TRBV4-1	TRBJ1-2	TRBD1	CASSQDPTGVKGYTF	TGCGCCAGCAGCCAAGACCCGACAGGGGTGAAGGGCTACACCTTC
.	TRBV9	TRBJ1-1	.	CASSVVLNTEAFF	TGTGCCAGCAGCGTAGTGTTAAACACTGAAGCTTTCTTT
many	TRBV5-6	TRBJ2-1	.	CASSLGEGIHEQFF	TGTGCCAGCAGCTTAGGAGAGGGAATCCATGAGCAGTTCTTC
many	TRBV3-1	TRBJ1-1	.	CASSQEPRVRDTEAFF	TGTGCCAGCAGCCAAGAACCAAGGGTACGGGACACTGAAGCTTTCTTT
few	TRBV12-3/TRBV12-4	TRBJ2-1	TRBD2	CASSIPEGSGRYPSYNEQFF	TGTGCCAGCAGTATCCCCGAGGGTAGCGGGAGGTACCCGTCTTACAATGAGCAGTTCTTC
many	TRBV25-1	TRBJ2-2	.	CASSETQGRVNTGELFF	TGTGCCAGCAGTGAGACTCAGGGGCGCGTGAACACCGGGGAGCTGTTTTTT
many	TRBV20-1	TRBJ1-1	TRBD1	CSARGQGDTEAFF	TGCAGTGCTAGAGGACAGGGGGACACTGAAGCTTTCTTT
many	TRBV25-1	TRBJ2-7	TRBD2	CASSDREGPHEQYF	TGTGCCAGCAGTGACCGGGAGGGCCCTCACGAGCAGTACTTC
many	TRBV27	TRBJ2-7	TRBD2	CASSPEGLAAYEQYF	TGTGCCAGCAGTCCCGAAGGACTAGCGGCCTACGAGCAGTACTTC
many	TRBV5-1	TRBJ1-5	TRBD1	CASSRGKDRSNQPQHF	TGCGCCAGCAGCCGCGGGAAGGACAGGAGCAATCAGCCCCAGCATTTT
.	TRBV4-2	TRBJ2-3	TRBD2	CASSQDASAGVRTDTQYF	TGTGCCAGCAGCCAAGACGCGTCGGCGGGAGTGAGGACAGATACGCAGTATTTT
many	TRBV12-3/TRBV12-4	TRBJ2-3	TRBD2	CASSIYPTSGFTDTQYF	TGTGCCAGCAGCATTTACCCGACTAGCGGTTTCACAGATACGCAGTATTTT
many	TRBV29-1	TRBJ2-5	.	CSVEWLIDDPYF	TGCAGCGTTGAATGGCTGATCGACGACCCGTACTTC
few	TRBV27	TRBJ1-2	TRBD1	CASSFGQGGGDGYTF	TGTGCCAGCAGTTTTGGGCAGGGGGGCGGGGATGGCTACACCTTC
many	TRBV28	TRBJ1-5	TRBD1	CASSPRGSNQPQHF	TGTGCCAGCAGTCCCAGGGGGAGCAATCAGCCCCAGCATTTT
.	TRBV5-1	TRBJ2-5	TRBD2	CACSTVGTTGETQYF	TGCGCCTGCAGCACCGTCGGGACTACAGGCGAGACCCAGTACTTC
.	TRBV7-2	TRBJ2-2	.	CASSLDGVGFTGELFF	TGTGCCAGCAGCTTAGACGGGGTCGGATTCACCGGGGAGCTGTTTTTT
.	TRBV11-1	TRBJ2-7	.	CASSPGTKAEETWRSYEQYF	TGTGCCAGCAGCCCGGGGACAAAAGCGGAGGAAACCTGGCGCTCCTACGAGCAGTACTTC
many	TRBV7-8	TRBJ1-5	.	CASSFGDFGNQPQHF	TGTGCCAGCAGCTTCGGGGATTTCGGCAATCAGCCCCAGCATTTT
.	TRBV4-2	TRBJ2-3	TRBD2	CASSRSGGPTDTQYF	TGTGCCAGCAGCCGTAGCGGGGGGCCCACAGATACGCAGTATTTT
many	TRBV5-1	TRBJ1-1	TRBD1	CASSLSTGMNTEAFF	TGCGCCAGCAGCCTCTCGACAGGGATGAACACTGAAGCTTTCTTT
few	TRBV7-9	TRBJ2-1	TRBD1	CASSSRDRDNEQFF	TGTGCCAGCAGCTCCCGGGACAGAGACAATGAGCAGTTCTTC
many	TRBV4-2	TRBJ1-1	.	CASSQDDSGPAEAFF	TGTGCCAGCAGCCAAGATGATAGCGGGCCCGCTGAAGCTTTCTTT
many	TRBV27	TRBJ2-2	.	CASSLRMSGELFF	TGTGCCAGCAGTTTAAGGATGAGCGGGGAGCTGTTTTTT
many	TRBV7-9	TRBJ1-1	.	CASSLGQGGYTEAFF	TGTGCCAGCAGCTTAGGTCAGGGAGGGTACACTGAAGCTTTCTTT
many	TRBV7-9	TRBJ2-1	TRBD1	CASSRGQGDYNEQFF	TGTGCCAGCAGCCGCGGACAGGGGGATTACAATGAGCAGTTCTTC
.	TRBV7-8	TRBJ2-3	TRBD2	CASQAGGVTDTQYF	TGTGCCAGCCAAGCGGGGGGTGTCACAGATACGCAGTATTTT
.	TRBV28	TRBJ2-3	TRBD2	CASSLTSGSGTDTQYF	TGTGCCAGCAGCCTTACTAGCGGGAGCGGCACAGATACGCAGTATTTT
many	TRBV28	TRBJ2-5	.	CASSLLLDEETQYF	TGTGCCAGCAGTTTACTCCTTGATGAAGAGACCCAGTACTTC
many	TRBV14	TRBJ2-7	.	CASSQDLLRGQYF	TGTGCCAGCAGCCAAGATCTATTGAGGGGGCAGTACTTC
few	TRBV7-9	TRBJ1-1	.	CASSIQGLDTEAFF	TGTGCCAGCAGCATCCAGGGGTTGGACACTGAAGCTTTCTTT
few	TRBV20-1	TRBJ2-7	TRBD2	CSASPGLAGSGEQYF	TGCAGTGCTAGTCCCGGACTAGCGGGCTCGGGAGAGCAGTACTTC
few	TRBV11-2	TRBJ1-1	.	CASTFTGVNTEAFF	TGTGCCAGCACCTTCACCGGCGTGAACACTGAAGCTTTCTTT
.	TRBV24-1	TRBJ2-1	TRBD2	CATGREGYDEQFF	TGTGCCACCGGGAGGGAGGGTTACGATGAGCAGTTCTTC
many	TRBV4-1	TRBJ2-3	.	CASSQVHRGRSTDTQYF	TGCGCCAGCAGCCAAGTGCATCGGGGGAGAAGCACAGATACGCAGTATTTT
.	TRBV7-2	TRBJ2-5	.	CASSLEGHSGETQYF	TGTGCCAGCAGCTTAGAGGGTCATAGCGGTGAGACCCAGTACTTC
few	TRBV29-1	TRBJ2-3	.	CSVVSGVYTDTQYF	TGCAGCGTTGTTAGTGGGGTGTACACAGATACGCAGTATTTT
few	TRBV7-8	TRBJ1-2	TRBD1	CASSFTTSRDSYNGYTF	TGTGCCAGCAGCTTTACTACTTCCCGGGACAGTTATAATGGCTACACCTTC
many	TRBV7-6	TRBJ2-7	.	CASSLEQGSYEQYF	TGTGCCAGCAGCTTAGAACAGGGCTCCTACGAGCAGTACTTC
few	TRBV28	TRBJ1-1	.	CASSLSLPGRGNTEAFF	TGTGCCAGCAGTTTATCCCTCCCTGGGAGGGGGAACACTGAAGCTTTCTTT
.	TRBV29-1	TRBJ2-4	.	CSVLGRRNIQYF	TGCAGCGTTCTTGGACGCAGAAACATTCAGTACTTC
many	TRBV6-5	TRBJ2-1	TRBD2	CASSYSLAGGNEQFF	TGTGCCAGCAGTTACTCCTTAGCGGGGGGCAATGAGCAGTTCTTC
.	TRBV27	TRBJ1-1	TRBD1	CASSLGRGRAEAFF	TGTGCCAGCAGTTTAGGCAGGGGGAGGGCTGAAGCTTTCTTT
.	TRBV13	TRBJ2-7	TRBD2	CASSLERASGTYEQYF	TGTGCCAGCAGCTTAGAGCGGGCTAGCGGGACCTACGAGCAGTACTTC
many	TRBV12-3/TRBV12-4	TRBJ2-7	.	CASSTQVGYEQYF	TGTGCCAGCAGTACCCAGGTTGGCTACGAGCAGTACTTC
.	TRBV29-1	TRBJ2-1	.	CSVEDPIQNEQFF	TGCAGCGTTGAAGATCCCATACAGAATGAGCAGTTCTTC
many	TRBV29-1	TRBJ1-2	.	CSDDGQGYYGYTF	TGCAGCGACGACGGCCAGGGTTACTATGGCTACACCTTC
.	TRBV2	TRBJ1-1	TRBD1	CASSELAGGLDTEAFF	TGTGCCAGCAGTGAATTGGCAGGGGGCTTGGACACTGAAGCTTTCTTT
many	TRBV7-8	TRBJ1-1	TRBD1	CASSERDRKNTEAFF	TGTGCCAGCAGCGAGAGGGACAGAAAGAACACTGAAGCTTTCTTT
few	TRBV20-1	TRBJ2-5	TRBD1	CSARAPWDRDLGGGETQYF	TGCAGTGCTAGAGCTCCCTGGGACAGGGATCTTGGAGGAGGAGAGACCCAGTACTTC
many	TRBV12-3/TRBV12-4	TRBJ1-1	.	CASSPLGGTEAFF	TGTGCCAGCAGCCCCCTGGGGGGCACTGAAGCTTTCTTT
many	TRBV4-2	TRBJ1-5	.	CASSQDDPGGRQPQHF	TGTGCCAGCAGCCAAGATGATCCGGGCGGGAGGCAGCCCCAGCATTTT